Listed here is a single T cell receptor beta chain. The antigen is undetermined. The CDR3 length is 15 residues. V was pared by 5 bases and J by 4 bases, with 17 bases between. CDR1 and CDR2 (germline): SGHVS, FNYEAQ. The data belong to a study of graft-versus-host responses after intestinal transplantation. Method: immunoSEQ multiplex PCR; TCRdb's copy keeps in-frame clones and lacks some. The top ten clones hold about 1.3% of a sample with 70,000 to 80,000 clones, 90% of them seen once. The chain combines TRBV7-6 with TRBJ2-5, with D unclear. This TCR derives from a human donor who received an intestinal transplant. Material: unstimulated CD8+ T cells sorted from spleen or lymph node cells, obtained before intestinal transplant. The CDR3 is CASSAGERLVETQYF. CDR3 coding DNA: TGTGCCAGCAGCGCCGGAGAACGGTTGGTAGAGACCCAGTACTTC.